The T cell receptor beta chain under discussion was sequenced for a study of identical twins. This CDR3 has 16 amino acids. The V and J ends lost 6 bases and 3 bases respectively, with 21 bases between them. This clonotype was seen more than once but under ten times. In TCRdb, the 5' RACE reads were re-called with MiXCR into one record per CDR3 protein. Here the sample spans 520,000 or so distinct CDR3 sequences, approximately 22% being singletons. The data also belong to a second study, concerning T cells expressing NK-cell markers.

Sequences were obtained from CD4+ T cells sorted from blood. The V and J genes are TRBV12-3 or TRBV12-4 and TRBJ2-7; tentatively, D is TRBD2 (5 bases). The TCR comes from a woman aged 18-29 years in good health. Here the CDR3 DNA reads TGTGCCAGCAGAGCGCGGGCCCTCCCTATGGTCTACGAGCAGTACTTC. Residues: CASRARALPMVYEQYF.